This T cell receptor beta chain was identified during a study of blood T cells in healthy people across ages (dated by TCRdb to between 2014 and 2016). About the full investigation: In model experiments, roughly one uniquely barcoded TCR beta cDNA molecule per two T cells was captured by template switching. Using deep sequencing normalized with unique cDNA molecular identifiers, the study measured how TCR beta repertoire diversity changes with age. Four age groups were formed from the donors: young (average approximately 15 years), middle-aged (around 37), aged (over 55) and long-lived (about 75). To avoid experimental bias, donors of different ages were randomly spread across the sequencing lanes. Two additional independent replicas of 1 million unique cDNA reads from the same blood draw were analyzed for two donors (one aged 18 to 30 and one aged 80 or older).

V is shortened by 1 base, J by 3 bases, and the region joining them spans 11 bases. From the cysteine through the phenylalanine, the CDR3 covers 16 amino acids. Only the CDR3 region is kept as DNA, spanning 48 bases read in frame from base 1. From a lookup of the germline V gene, CDR1 and CDR2 are SGHRS and YFSETQ. Library preparation employed 5' RACE. The sequencer was an Illumina HiSeq 2500. The second PCR ran for roughly 6 to 11 cycles and used a J-beta primer mix along with a sample-barcoded 5' primer. Each TCR beta cDNA molecule received a unique molecular identifier from a template-switch 5' adaptor carrying 12 random nucleotides. Each sample yielded at least 3 million CDR3-containing paired-end reads. The Mint cDNA synthesis kit, primed by a TRBC-specific oligonucleotide, was used to synthesize first-strand cDNA from all RNA. Following uracil-DNA glycosylase treatment, all cDNA underwent a first 18-cycle PCR with the universal primers M1SS and BC2_uni_R. Regarding the original processing steps: For normalization, 1 million high-quality reads, each with a distinct molecular identifier, were randomly selected from each sample. Reads with shared molecular identifiers were discarded instead of being binned into consensus sequences. CDR3 identification, clonotype clustering and error correction used MiTCR with a Q25 quality threshold and the strictest error-elimination algorithm. A nonparametric unseen species model with Euler transformation was used to estimate lower-bound total TCR beta diversity. TCRdb trimmed public reads at Q25 via fastp, called clones via MiXCR and kept in-frame beta chains. Identical CDR3 proteins give one entry, which carries the most common genes and DNA. These V and J calls rely on TCRdb rather than the paper's analysis. The sample includes roughly 930,000 distinct CDR3 sequences, with around 48% observed a single time. The ten top clones hold around an eighth of the sample.

For this clonotype: Its cognate antigen has yet to be identified. Qualities for individual bases were not recorded, and no much larger clone is one base off.

What the study reported, not specific to this receptor: Since profiling was done on bulk unsorted PBMCs, naive and antigen-experienced compartments could not be conclusively compared. As age increased, observed TCR beta diversity per million T cells dropped in a roughly linear way, and a significant reduction was already evident by age roughly 40. Estimates of total diversity based on one million sequenced T cells were considered lower bounds and underestimates. The CMV infection status of donors was not known, potentially confounding age-related changes in expanded clonotypes. Compared with the aged group, the long-lived group had more naive CD4+ T cells, fewer expanded clones and increased TCR diversity, a pattern suggesting age selection. The percentage of naive T cells measured by flow cytometry correlated strongly with observed TCR beta diversity.

The 40 or so donors, aged about 6 to 95 years, were systemically healthy Caucasian individuals from Russia. Roughly 10 milliliters of peripheral blood were drawn from each donor into EDTA-treated Vacutainer tubes. Ficoll-Paque density-gradient centrifugation was used to isolate PBMCs, with at least 7 million per sample. Trizol reagent was used to extract total RNA from PBMCs, with at least 5.5 micrograms per sample. The percentages of naive CD45RAhigh/CD27high T cells were determined by flow cytometry on a PBMC aliquot from every donor. Sequenced material: blood. Recombination joined TRBV5-1 with TRBJ2-6; confidence is insufficient to name the D gene. The clonotype was recovered from a man aged 25-45 years in good health. In nucleotide form, the sequence is TGCGCCAGCAGCTTGACGGCCGCCCGTGGGGCCAACGTCCTGACTTTC. Its translation is CASSLTAARGANVLTF.